This is a list of T cell receptor beta chains from one sample in a study of blood T cell repertoires in COVID-19. This table comes from immunoSEQ multiplex PCR, and its TCRdb copy is limited to in-frame clones, with some not included. The data show 20,000 to 25,000 clones, roughly nine tenths seen once. Sequences were obtained from peripheral blood. All receptors come from a human donor with active COVID-19. The donor label of this sample is uncertain. Each CDR3 is given without its conserved first and last residue.

J: TRBJ2-2
V: TRBV14
CDR3: ASSPGQSTGELF

J: TRBJ1-2
V: TRBV27
CDR3: ASSFNPSDGYT

J: TRBJ2-1
V: TRBV7-3
CDR3: ASSPNSAGVPPVSYNEQF

J: TRBJ2-5
V: TRBV30
CDR3: AWSASGRAGETQY

J: TRBJ2-7
V: TRBV6-1
CDR3: ASSEGGGRRIISYEQY

J: TRBJ2-3
V: TRBV7-9
CDR3: ASSLTRTRTDTQY

J: TRBJ2-7
V: TRBV5-1
CDR3: ASSENSYEQY

J: TRBJ2-5
V: TRBV10-3
CDR3: AISVAGGAETQY

J: TRBJ2-4
V: TRBV2
CDR3: ASRMTGDLAKNIQY

J: TRBJ2-1
V: TRBV7-2
CDR3: ASRLVLAGHNEQF

J: TRBJ1-1
V: TRBV28
CDR3: ASTTVNTEAF

J: TRBJ2-1
V: TRBV11-3
CDR3: ASSLDRGSEF

J: TRBJ2-7
V: TRBV7-9
CDR3: ASSTGMGLAGEQY

J: TRBJ1-1
V: TRBV3-1/TRBV3-2
CDR3: ASSQDLGANTEAF

J: TRBJ1-1
V: TRBV30
CDR3: AWAGQVEAF

J: TRBJ2-3
V: TRBV7-2
CDR3: ASSVTGAQKGAQY

J: TRBJ1-1
V: TRBV19
CDR3: ASSIKGATEAF

J: TRBJ2-1
V: TRBV24-1
CDR3: ATSDFTPSEKQF

J: TRBJ2-1
V: TRBV25-1
CDR3: ASSETGNDSEQF

J: TRBJ2-1
V: TRBV11-2
CDR3: ASSLGLAGFNEQF

J: TRBJ2-2
V: TRBV7-9
CDR3: ASSSTSANTGELF

J: TRBJ2-1
V: TRBV5-1
CDR3: ASSLLAEMTNEQF

J: TRBJ2-7
V: TRBV6-1
CDR3: ASSQTIQVNEQY

J: TRBJ2-7
V: TRBV28
CDR3: ASRPLGAHEQY

J: TRBJ1-2
V: TRBV9
CDR3: ASSVAPDSTRIGYT

J: TRBJ2-5
V: TRBV13
CDR3: ASSNRDRGQETQY

J: TRBJ2-6
V: TRBV14
CDR3: ASSQVRPNGANVLT

J: TRBJ2-4
V: TRBV4-2
CDR3: ASSQVGLEGNIQY